The 14 T cell receptor beta chains listed next were all sequenced from one sample in a study of shared clonotypes between healthy human individuals. TCRdb keeps only in-frame clones here, not all; method: immunoSEQ multiplex PCR. Of under 600,000 clones listed, around 95% are singletons. Sequenced material: naive CD4+ T cells sorted from blood. The subset: CD45RA+ positively selected. These receptors were obtained from a woman aged 30 to 39 in good health.

The rearrangement uses TRBV19 and TRBJ2-7; weak D call: TRBD2 (6 bases). CDR3 size: 15 residues. V dropped 9 bases and J dropped 3 bases, with 21 bases sitting between them. Germline V lookup: CDR1 LNHDA, CDR2 SQIVND (reference sequence). Here the CDR3 DNA reads TGTGCCAGAGGAGGGGACGGACATTCCTTCTACGAGCAGTACTTC. Its translation: CARGGDGHSFYEQYF.

The rearrangement joins TRBV6-1 to TRBJ2-7, with D possibly matching TRBD2 (6 bases). The germline CDR1 and CDR2 sequences are MNHNS and SASEGT. There are 13 residues in the CDR3. The V and J ends lost 7 bases and 3 bases respectively, with 13 bases between them. CDR3 loop: CASTPPGGYEQYF. CDR3 bases: TGTGCCAGCACCCCACCCGGGGGCTACGAGCAGTACTTC.

This chain joins TRBV5-1 and TRBJ2-1; no clear D gene. Germline assignment: CDR1 SGHRS and CDR2 YFSETQ. The CDR3 runs to 15 residues. Trimming pared 2 bases from V and 3 bases from J, leaving 12 bases between. The DNA of the CDR3 is TGCGCCAGCAGCTTTGTCGGACCCAACTACAATGAGCAGTTCTTC. It yields the protein CASSFVGPNYNEQFF.

The rearrangement uses TRBV5-4 and TRBJ2-1, with 7 bases matching TRBD1. CDR1 is SGHNT and CDR2 is YYREEE in the germline V gene (reference sequence). This CDR3 is 16 amino acids long. V lost 3 bases to trimming and J lost 8 bases; unmatched junction nucleotides: 14. The CDR3 loop is CASSSRQGLFSYEQFF. DNA for the CDR3: TGTGCCAGCAGCTCACGACAGGGTCTGTTTTCCTATGAGCAGTTCTTC.

This clone was observed once. This chain links TRBV5-1 with TRBJ1-4; weak D call: TRBD1 (5 bases). The CDR3 consists of 15 residues. V was cut by 4 bases and J by 3 bases, with 13 bases left in between. Germline CDR1 reads SGHRS; CDR2 reads YFSETQ. CDR3 loop: CASSADRGANEKLFF. The CDR3 DNA follows: TGCGCCAGCAGCGCCGACCGGGGGGCTAATGAAAAACTGTTTTTT.

The gene calls are TRBV5-1 and TRBJ2-1; D gene unclear. Germline V lookup: CDR1 SGHRS, CDR2 YFSETQ. The CDR3 has 12 amino acids. V was trimmed by 0 bases and J by 5 bases, leaving 3 bases between them. The CDR3 region has the DNA TGCGCCAGCAGCTTGGCTAACAATGAGCAGTTCTTC. Translating gives CASSLANNEQFF.

The V and J genes are TRBV11-2 and TRBJ2-1; 7 nucleotides line up with TRBD2. CDR1 and CDR2 from the germline V gene are SGHAT and FQNNGV. The V and J ends lost 7 bases and 0 bases, in that order; junction bases with no gene match: 12. The CDR3 has 17 amino acids. The CDR3 loop is CASTNAGVLSSYNEQFF. The CDR3 DNA follows: TGTGCCAGCACCAACGCGGGGGTCCTGAGCTCCTACAATGAGCAGTTCTTC.

CDR3 coding DNA: TGTGCCAGCAGCCTAGACCCGGGACAAGGGAATGAAAAACTGTTTTTT. Its translation is CASSLDPGQGNEKLFF. The chain carries TRBV7-6 and TRBJ1-4; D may be TRBD1 (6 bases). Germline V CDR1 and CDR2: SGHVS, FNYEAQ. CDR3 size: 16 residues. V gave up 5 bases and J gave up 5 bases, with 18 bases separating them.

The chain links TRBV27 to TRBJ2-7, with D perhaps matching TRBD1 or TRBD2 (5 bases each). The CDR3 extends over 15 amino acids. Trimming took off 5 bases at V and 2 bases at J, with 16 bases between the two ends. The germline CDR1 and CDR2 sequences are MNHEY and SMNVEV (reference sequence). The CDR3 DNA reads as TGTGCCAGCAGTATCCCGGGACGATCGGCCTACGAGCAGTACTTC. This sequence encodes CASSIPGRSAYEQYF.

The V gene is TRBV9, the J gene TRBJ2-1, with 7 bases identical to TRBD2. CDR3 length: 18 amino acids. Germline trimming cut 0 bases from V and 5 bases from J; bases unmatched to any gene: 14. Germline assignment: CDR1 SGDLS and CDR2 YYNGEE. Here the CDR3 reads CASSVALGSASGNNEQFF. For the CDR3, the DNA is TGTGCCAGCAGCGTAGCTCTCGGGTCGGCTAGCGGTAACAATGAGCAGTTCTTC.

The chain links TRBV7-9 to TRBJ2-3, with D tentatively TRBD1 or TRBD2 (5 bases each). This CDR3 has 15 amino acids. Trimming removed 1 base at V and 2 bases at J, with 10 bases between. Germline V gives CDR1 SEHNR, CDR2 FQNEAQ (reference sequence). The CDR3, as DNA: TGTGCCAGCAGCTTAGGAGGGGATCTCACAGATACGCAGTATTTT. It translates to CASSLGGDLTDTQYF.

The gene calls are TRBV5-1 and TRBJ2-7; D perhaps matches TRBD2 (5 bases). CDR1 and CDR2 (germline): SGHRS, YFSETQ. Trimming shortened V by 4 bases and J by 0 bases, and 11 bases separated the two germline ends. The CDR3 has 14 residues. The CDR3 DNA reads as TGCGCCAGCAGCACGGGATTTAGCTCCTACGAGCAGTACTTC. Amino acid sequence: CASSTGFSSYEQYF.

V gene TRBV7-9 combines with J gene TRBJ1-1; 7 nucleotides agree with TRBD1. Germline V gene lookup returns CDR1 SEHNR and CDR2 FQNEAQ (reference sequence). This CDR3 spans 13 amino acids. The V segment lost 5 bases and the J segment 7 bases; nucleotides outside the gene matches: 7. CDR3 loop: CASSHEQGFEAFF. The CDR3 coding sequence is TGTGCCAGCAGCCACGAACAGGGGTTTGAAGCTTTCTTT.

The V call is TRBV19, the J call TRBJ1-5; weak D call: TRBD1 (5 bases). Germline CDR1 is LNHDA and CDR2 is SQIVND (reference sequence). Trimming removed 6 bases from V and 4 bases from J, with 16 bases in between. The CDR3 loop spans 15 amino acids. The chain's CDR3 is CASSPGMGHNQPQHF. The DNA for the CDR3 is TGTGCCAGTAGCCCAGGGATGGGGCATAATCAGCCCCAGCATTTT.